Described below is a single T cell receptor beta chain sequence and its context. Sequence at one end of the junction differs from germline and may be a read error. Looked up from germline, CDR1 is MNHNS and CDR2 is SASEGT. The CDR3 totals 14 residues. The sample belongs to a study of regulatory T cells in long-lasting Graves disease. Arm-PCR of CDR3 regions and iRepertoire HTBI primers were used to build TCR beta libraries. TCRdb used MiXCR to reprocess the multiplex PCR reads, holding one entry per CDR3 protein. The table lists 350,000 to 500,000 distinct CDR3 sequences, 16% of them singletons. This sample's time point: newly diagnosed GD, antithyroid drugs for less than 3 months. PBMCs provided the RNA from which the TCR library was made. These sequences were also reported in another study, on T cells in Graves' hyperthyroidism and ophthalmopathy. In that study: Graves' hyperthyroidism was deemed stable absent ophthalmopathy progression within 18 months. Diagnosis rested on symptoms, serum thyroxine and TRAb, thyroid ultrasound, and orbital computed tomography.

V usage is TRBV6-1 and J usage is TRBJ2-1; the D gene is possibly TRBD1 (5 bases). This sequence originates from a woman in her thirties with Graves disease. The sequenced sample was peripheral blood mononuclear cells (PBMCs), obtained at new diagnosis, from a patient treated with antithyroid drugs. As DNA, the CDR3 is TGTGCCAGCAGTGAATCCTGGGGCCCAGAGACCCGGTACTTC. Residues: CASSESWGPETRYF.